These 22 T cell receptor beta chains came from one sample sequenced in a study of blood T cell repertoires in COVID-19. Data came from immunoSEQ multiplex PCR; TCRdb stores just in-frame clones and leaves some out. The repertoire holds roughly 260,000 clones, with around 85% as singletons. The sequenced sample was PBMCs or T cells enriched from blood (not recorded which). The receptors originated from a woman aged 50 to 65 who had recovered from COVID-19.

The DNA of the CDR3 is TGCGCCAGCAGCATCGACGGGTTCCCCTCCTTTGGCTACACCTTC. Translating gives CASSIDGFPSFGYTF. The rearrangement uses TRBV5-1 and TRBJ1-2; no clear D. V lost 4 bases and J lost 7, with 20 bases in between. Germline V gene lookup returns CDR1 SGHRS and CDR2 YFSETQ. The CDR3 spans 15 residues.

The J gene is TRBJ1-1, the V gene TRBV29-1; a weak D match, TRBD1 (6 bases). CDR1 and CDR2 (germline): SQVTM, ANQGSEA. With 7 bases removed from V and 3 bases from J, the gap between germline ends came to 12 bases. The CDR3 length is 12 residues. The CDR3 DNA is TGCAGCGGGAGACACAGGGACACTGAAGCTTTCTTT. Translation: CSGRHRDTEAFF.

V is TRBV5-1 and J is TRBJ2-1, with a possible D match to TRBD1 (6 bases). Trimming stripped 4 bases from V and 7 bases from J, with 6 bases between. This CDR3 contains 11 residues. The germline V gene has CDR1 SGHRS and CDR2 YFSETQ. CDR3 nucleotides: TGCGCCAGCAGCCAGGGGAATGAGCAGTTCTTC. Protein sequence: CASSQGNEQFF.

The gene calls are TRBV29-1 and TRBJ2-4; 9 bases map to TRBD2. V was pared by 7 bases and J by 2 bases, with 9 bases of the junction left unmatched. The V gene's germline CDR1 is SQVTM and CDR2 ANQGSEA. This CDR3 contains 15 residues. CDR3 nucleotide sequence: TGCAGCGCGGGGGGTCTAGCGGGACCCAAAAACATTCAGTACTTC. As protein: CSAGGLAGPKNIQYF.

The chain combines TRBV7-2 with TRBJ1-3; D unclear. This CDR3 spans 13 amino acids. In germline, CDR1 is SGHTA, CDR2 FQGNSA. V shed 4 bases and J shed 5 bases, with 9 bases lying between them. The CDR3 is CASSSQQRNTIYF. As DNA, the CDR3 is TGTGCCAGCAGCTCCCAACAACGAAACACCATATATTTT.

J is TRBJ1-6 and V is TRBV3-1 (or the pseudogene TRBV3-2); D ambiguous. Germline V CDR1 and CDR2: LGHDT, YNNKEL (reference sequence). There are 13 residues in the CDR3. Trimming removed 4 bases from V and 9 bases from J, with 10 bases in between. CDR3 DNA: TGTGCCAGCAGCCCGACGGGTTTTTCACCCCTCCACTTT. Translation: CASSPTGFSPLHF.

V and J are TRBV3-1 (or the pseudogene TRBV3-2) and TRBJ2-7; 12 bases are shared with TRBD2. The V segment lost 0 bases and the J segment 4 bases; nucleotides outside the gene matches: 7. The CDR3 length is 17 residues. From germline, CDR1 is LGHDT and CDR2 YNNKEL (reference sequence). The CDR3 DNA is TGTGCCAGCAGCCAAGATTATTCCGGACTAGCGGGATACGAGCAGTACTTC. Translating gives CASSQDYSGLAGYEQYF.

The chain combines TRBV3-1 (or the pseudogene TRBV3-2) with TRBJ2-7, with a tentative D call TRBD1 (5 bases). Trimming pared 4 bases from V and 3 bases from J, leaving 13 bases between. The V gene's germline CDR1 is LGHDT and CDR2 YNNKEL (reference sequence). This CDR3 is built from 14 residues. CDR3 amino acids: CASSRVGPIYEQYF. Here the CDR3 DNA reads TGTGCCAGCAGCCGTGTGGGGCCCATCTACGAGCAGTACTTC.

This sequence joins TRBV7-2 and TRBJ2-3; 15 nucleotides align to TRBD2. The germline gives CDR1 SGHTA, CDR2 FQGNSA. The ends lost 1 base at V and 1 base at J; junction bases unmatched: 6. CDR3 length: 19 residues. CDR3 residues: CASSLEGLAGGVRTDTQYF. CDR3 in DNA: TGTGCCAGCAGCTTAGAAGGACTAGCGGGAGGGGTCCGCACAGATACGCAGTATTTT.

J is TRBJ1-6 and V is TRBV29-1; 10 bases map to TRBD1. This CDR3 region has 15 residues. The germline V gene encodes CDR1 SQVTM and CDR2 ANQGSEA. V lost 5 bases and J lost 6; bases outside the gene matches: 7. DNA for the CDR3: TGCAGCGTTCGGACAGGGGGTGGGATTAATTCACCCCTCCACTTT. This encodes CSVRTGGGINSPLHF.

With respect to this clone: Different DNA sequences within this sample yield the same CDR3. This chain joins TRBV18 and TRBJ2-7; TRBD1 is a possible D gene (6 bases). The CDR3 sequence is 12 residues long. Deletions cut 3 bases from V and 4 bases from J, with 7 bases between. The germline CDR1 and CDR2 sequences are KGHSH and LQKENI. In nucleotides, the CDR3 is TGTGCCAGCTCACCGACAGGTTACGAGCAGTACTTC. It is translated as CASSPTGYEQYF.

The J gene is TRBJ2-1, the V gene TRBV14, with TRBD2 matching 9 bases. This CDR3 is built from 13 residues. With V trimmed by 6 bases and J by 10 bases, 7 bases remained unmatched. The V gene's germline CDR1 is SGHDN and CDR2 FVKESK. CDR3 coding DNA: TGTGCCAGCAGGGGACTAGCAATCAACGAGCAGTTCTTC. Amino acid sequence: CASRGLAINEQFF. The full variable domain, completed using reference TRBV14 and TRBJ2-1, is EAGVTQFPSHSVIEKGQTVTLRCDPISGHDNLYWYRRVMGKEIKFLLHFVKESKQDESGMPNNRFLAERTGGTYSTLKVQPAELEDSGVYFCASRGLAINEQFFGPGTRLTVL.

CDR3 coding DNA: TGTGCCAGCAGCTTAGAACACAAGGGCTACACCTTC. This sequence encodes CASSLEHKGYTF. The chain combines TRBV7-9 with TRBJ1-2; D remains ambiguous. V lost 1 base, J lost 8 bases, and 8 bases lay in between. CDR1 and CDR2 (germline): SEHNR, FQNEAQ (reference sequence). The CDR3 has 12 amino acids.

The J gene is TRBJ2-3, the V gene TRBV30, with TRBD2 as a possible D gene (6 bases). Germline CDR1 is GTSNPN and CDR2 is SVGIG (reference sequence). There are 14 residues in the CDR3. The ends were cut back, 0 bases at V and 6 bases at J, with 13 bases in the middle. CDR3 residues: CAWSVGGPRDTQYF. The CDR3 coding sequence is TGTGCCTGGAGTGTCGGAGGGCCTCGGGATACGCAGTATTTT.

This clone was observed once. The V gene is TRBV28, the J gene TRBJ2-2; D call uncertain. Trimming left V 5 bases short and J 0 bases short, with 10 bases between. The CDR3 sequence is 15 residues long. Per germline, CDR1 MDHEN and CDR2 SYDVKM. CDR3 nucleotide sequence: TGTGCCAGCAGTACCCGCACTCCGAACACCGGGGAGCTGTTTTTT. It yields the protein CASSTRTPNTGELFF. Looking up the rest from reference TRBV28 and TRBJ2-2 gives the full variable domain: DVKVTQSSRYLVKRTGEKVFLECVQDMDHENMFWYRQDPGLGLRLIYFSYDVKMKEKGDIPEGYSVSREKKERFSLILESASTNQTSMYLCASSTRTPNTGELFFGEGSRLTVL.

The genes are TRBV14 and TRBJ1-4, with D tentatively TRBD1 (5 bases). Trimming took off 4 bases at V and 4 bases at J, with 16 bases between the two ends. The CDR3 is made up of 16 amino acids. Germline V gives CDR1 SGHDN, CDR2 FVKESK. The CDR3 region is CASSRLVGTLNEKLFF. The CDR3 DNA reads TGTGCCAGCAGCCGTCTTGTCGGGACTCTTAATGAAAAACTGTTTTTT.

The chain joins TRBV4-1 to TRBJ1-5, with TRBD1 matching over 9 bases. There are 17 residues in the CDR3. Germline trimming cut 1 base from V and 1 base from J; bases unmatched to any gene: 5. The germline V gene encodes CDR1 MGHRA and CDR2 YSYEKL. The CDR3 protein is CASSQGGTGLSNQPQHF. The CDR3 DNA follows: TGCGCCAGCAGCCAAGGCGGGACAGGGTTAAGCAATCAGCCCCAGCATTTT.

The rearrangement joins TRBV6-4 to TRBJ2-1; 9 positions agree with TRBD2. CDR1 and CDR2 (germline): MRHNA, SNTAGT. Trimming took 3 bases from V and 5 from J; bases not matched to a gene: 5. There are 15 residues in the CDR3. The CDR3 loop reads CASSEGLAGHNEQFF. Here the CDR3 DNA reads TGTGCCAGCAGTGAGGGTCTAGCGGGGCACAATGAGCAGTTCTTC.

The V and J genes are TRBV5-4 and TRBJ1-1, with a weak D call TRBD1 (6 bases). CDR1 SGHNT and CDR2 YYREEE come from the germline V gene (reference sequence). The CDR3 is 15 residues long. The V gene lost 2 bases and the J gene lost 2 bases, with 13 bases spanning the gap. CDR3 in DNA: TGTGCCAGCAGCTTAAAAATACAGGGAAACACTGAAGCTTTCTTT. Its protein is CASSLKIQGNTEAFF.

V is TRBV7-3 and J is TRBJ1-2; D perhaps matches TRBD1 (5 bases). Trimming took 5 bases from V and 5 from J, leaving 12 bases between them. The CDR3 sequence is 13 residues long. Per germline, CDR1 SGHTA and CDR2 FQGTGA. The chain's CDR3 is CASSLGRGYGYTF. The CDR3 DNA reads as TGTGCCAGCAGCCTCGGGCGGGGGTATGGCTACACCTTC.

The V call is TRBV2, the J call TRBJ1-1, with D maybe TRBD1 (5 bases). Trimming took off 7 bases at V and 5 bases at J, with 14 bases between the two ends. This CDR3 is built from 13 residues. Germline V lookup: CDR1 SNHLY, CDR2 FYNNEI. The CDR3 sequence is CASTRQGKTEAFF. The CDR3 DNA is TGTGCCAGCACGCGGCAGGGAAAAACTGAAGCTTTCTTT.

V is TRBV20-1 and J is TRBJ2-3, with TRBD2 matching 8 bases. The CDR3 has 15 amino acids. J gave up 1 base and V 3 bases, and 6 bases lay outside the gene matches. The germline V gene has CDR1 DFQATT and CDR2 SNEGSKA (reference sequence). CDR3 in amino acids: CSASVAGGRTDTQYF. Here the CDR3 DNA reads TGCAGTGCTAGTGTGGCGGGAGGTCGCACAGATACGCAGTATTTT.